This TCR beta chain was sequenced during a study of T cell responses to AZD1222 COVID-19 vaccine. Study-wide findings and caveats: Researchers took repertoire samples only after the peak T cell response had come. Clonal diversity was possibly underestimated, and the donors were mostly white British, with more females.

TCRdb's table, derived via immunoSEQ multiplex PCR, lists solely in-frame clones and lacks some. Here the sample spans about 180,000 clones, 88% being singletons. As for this clone: Its antigen remains unknown.

The germline V and J ends were trimmed by 2 bases and 12 bases, with 17 bases remaining between them. Germline V gene data show CDR1 as MNHNS and CDR2 as SASEGT. The length of the CDR3 is 15 residues. The rearrangement uses TRBV6-1 and TRBJ1-6; D gene uncertain. The sequence was obtained from an adult in good health. The input for sequencing was peripheral blood, taken on day 0 of AZD1222 vaccination. CDR3: CASSEIWQPQEPLHF. In nucleotides, the CDR3 is TGTGCCAGCAGTGAAATTTGGCAGCCTCAAGAACCCCTCCACTTT.